Below, 6 T cell receptor beta chains from the same sample are listed, as sequenced in a study of blood T cell repertoires in COVID-19 (dated by TCRdb to the early 2020s). Receptors were amplified or captured by the immunoSEQ multiplex PCR assay. TCRdb holds this immuneACCESS table with in-frame rearrangements only. Some clones are missing; in checked studies, unresolved V genes explain under half, and the rest has no known cause. The sample table holds about 140,000 clones, of which about 83% were seen once. The ten largest clones take up around 9% of the sample. Sequencing input: peripheral blood. Every receptor here comes from a man aged 30 to 39 with COVID-19, enrolled during active disease.

V is TRBV7-3 and J is TRBJ2-2; D possibly corresponds to TRBD2 (5 bases). V gave up 2 bases and J gave up 9 bases, with 19 bases separating them. The CDR3 is 16 residues long. Germline CDR1 reads SGHTA; CDR2 reads FQGTGA. The CDR3, as DNA: TGTGCCAGCAGCTTATCTCGCGCGGGCACATCCCGGGAGCTGTTTTTT. Amino acids: CASSLSRAGTSRELFF.

This chain links TRBV18 with TRBJ2-7; possibly TRBD2 for D (5 bases). V was cut by 3 bases and J by 3 bases, with 15 bases left in between. The CDR3 is 15 amino acids. The germline CDR1 and CDR2 sequences are KGHSH and LQKENI. CDR3 sequence: CASSPGRRRSYEQYF. CDR3 DNA sequence: TGTGCCAGCTCACCGGGGAGACGACGGAGCTACGAGCAGTACTTC.

This clone was counted a single time. The V and J genes are TRBV28 and TRBJ2-7; the D gene is possibly TRBD1 (6 bases). V lost 7 bases to trimming and J lost 1 base, with 20 bases between them. CDR3 length: 16 amino acids. Germline V lookup: CDR1 MDHEN, CDR2 SYDVKM. This CDR3 is CASTTNAQGWSYEQYF. The DNA of the CDR3 is TGTGCCAGCACCACGAATGCTCAGGGGTGGTCCTACGAGCAGTACTTC.

The chain has TRBV29-1 and TRBJ1-2; 8 nucleotides line up with TRBD1. The ends lost 6 bases at V and 4 bases at J; junction bases unmatched: 10. The germline V gene encodes CDR1 SQVTM and CDR2 ANQGSEA. The CDR3 runs 14 residues. The CDR3 is CSVPQGASGYGYTF. The CDR3 nucleotides read TGCAGCGTCCCCCAGGGGGCTAGTGGCTATGGCTACACCTTC. Looking up the rest from reference TRBV29-1 and TRBJ1-2 gives the full variable domain: SAVISQKPSRDICQRGTSLTIQCQVDSQVTMMFWYRQQPGQSLTLIATANQGSEATYESGFVIDKFPISRPNLTFSTLTVSNMSPEDSSIYLCSVPQGASGYGYTFGSGTRLTVV.

The CDR3, as DNA: TGTGCCAGCAGACTGGACACCATGAACACTGAAGCTTTCTTT. This encodes CASRLDTMNTEAFF. This chain joins TRBV6-5 and TRBJ1-1; D might be TRBD1 (5 bases). The germline gives CDR1 MNHEY, CDR2 SVGAGI. V shed 6 bases and J shed 0 bases, with 11 bases lying between them. CDR3 length: 14 amino acids.

The chain combines TRBV5-1 with TRBJ2-3, with 11 bases fitting TRBD1. The CDR3 is made up of 16 amino acids. The V gene's germline CDR1 is SGHRS and CDR2 YFSETQ. The trim removed 0 bases at V and 1 base at J, leaving 1 base unmatched. This CDR3 reads CASSLGTGGRTDTQYF. CDR3 DNA sequence: TGCGCCAGCAGCTTGGGGACAGGGGGCCGCACAGATACGCAGTATTTT.